Below are 14 T cell receptor beta chains sequenced from a single sample in a study of T-cell memory formation after mild COVID-19. TCRdb re-called the 5' RACE reads with MiXCR, one entry per CDR3 protein. In the table there are 150,000 or so distinct CDR3 sequences, under 30% of which are singletons. Sequences were obtained from PBMCs or a T cell subset sorted from them (not recorded which). The receptors were gathered from an adult woman who had mild COVID-19 (a few samples of this study predate the infection). Cell type and time point are not known.

The V call is TRBV7-9, the J call TRBJ2-3, with TRBD2 matching 9 bases. The J segment lost 1 base and the V segment lost 4 bases, leaving 3 bases of the junction unmatched. The CDR3 is 15 amino acids. Germline CDR1 is SEHNR and CDR2 is FQNEAQ (reference sequence). CDR3 sequence: CASSSVAGGTDTQYF. The CDR3 DNA sequence: TGTGCCAGCAGCTCCGTAGCGGGAGGCACAGATACGCAGTATTTT. Full variable domain (outside the CDR3, taken from reference TRBV7-9 and TRBJ2-3): DTGVSQNPRHKITKRGQNVTFRCDPISEHNRLYWYRQTLGQGPEFLTYFQNEAQLEKSRLLSDRFSAERPKGSFSTLEIQRTEQGDSAMYLCASSSVAGGTDTQYFGPGTRLTVL.

This clonotype came up many times. The V call is TRBV5-1, the J call TRBJ2-2; the D gene is possibly TRBD1 (5 bases). Germline V CDR1 and CDR2: SGHRS, YFSETQ. The CDR3 has 16 residues. The V end was cut by 1 base, the J end by 1 base, with 11 bases between. The CDR3 loop reads CASSLFPRENTGELFF. The CDR3 DNA reads TGCGCCAGCAGCTTGTTTCCCAGGGAGAACACCGGGGAGCTGTTTTTT. Filled out from reference TRBV5-1 and TRBJ2-2, the complete variable domain reads KAGVTQTPRYLIKTRGQQVTLSCSPISGHRSVSWYQQTPGQGLQFLFEYFSETQRNKGNFPGRFSGRQFSNSRSEMNVSTLELGDSALYLCASSLFPRENTGELFFGEGSRLTVL.

The CDR3 coding sequence is TGTGCCAGCAGTTCGCCGGCTGTGGGGCACACTGAAGCTTTCTTT. This gives the protein CASSSPAVGHTEAFF. V is TRBV6-5 and J is TRBJ1-1; a weak D match, TRBD1 (5 bases). Per the germline V gene, CDR1 is MNHEY and CDR2 is SVGAGI. Trimming left V 4 bases short and J 3 bases short, with 15 bases between. This CDR3 has 15 residues.

This clonotype was seen only a few times. V usage is TRBV5-1 and J usage is TRBJ1-4; TRBD1 is a possible D gene (5 bases). Trimming pared 2 bases from V and 6 bases from J, leaving 11 bases between. The CDR3 is 14 amino acids. Germline CDR1 SGHRS, CDR2 YFSETQ. This CDR3 reads CASSFGAVDEKLFF. CDR3 coding DNA: TGCGCCAGCAGCTTCGGGGCAGTTGATGAAAAACTGTTTTTT. The entire variable domain, with the rest obtained from reference TRBV5-1 and TRBJ1-4, is as follows: KAGVTQTPRYLIKTRGQQVTLSCSPISGHRSVSWYQQTPGQGLQFLFEYFSETQRNKGNFPGRFSGRQFSNSRSEMNVSTLELGDSALYLCASSFGAVDEKLFFGSGTQLSVL.

This clonotype has only a few counts. V gene TRBV7-9 combines with J gene TRBJ1-1; 7 bases fit TRBD1. Germline V lookup: CDR1 SEHNR, CDR2 FQNEAQ (reference sequence). With V trimmed by 7 bases and J by 5 bases, 19 bases remained unmatched. This CDR3 is built from 17 residues. CDR3 in DNA: TGTGCCAGCATCCCGACAGGGACCCCAACTCGGTGGACTGAAGCTTTCTTT. This translates into CASIPTGTPTRWTEAFF.

V and J are TRBV6-4 and TRBJ2-3; the D is unclear. The germline V gene has CDR1 MRHNA and CDR2 SNTAGT. The CDR3 has 15 amino acids. V dropped 0 bases and J dropped 0 bases, with 7 bases sitting between them. The chain's CDR3 is CASSDSAFSTDTQYF. DNA for the CDR3: TGTGCCAGCAGTGACTCTGCGTTTAGCACAGATACGCAGTATTTT.

This chain uses TRBV24-1 with TRBJ2-2; D is unclear. CDR1 and CDR2 from the germline V gene are KGHDR and SFDVKD. Trimming took off 4 bases at V and 6 bases at J, with 11 bases between the two ends. The CDR3 sequence is 14 residues long. CDR3 region: CATSDLVNAGELFF. CDR3 DNA: TGTGCCACCAGTGACCTGGTAAACGCCGGGGAGCTGTTTTTT.

This rearrangement joins TRBV5-5 to TRBJ1-2, with D unclear. CDR3 length: 12 amino acids. V was cut by 1 base and J by 3 bases, with 4 bases left in between. CDR1 is SGHKS, CDR2 YYEKEE, per germline (reference sequence). DNA of the CDR3: TGTGCCAGCAGCTTGATCGACTATGGCTACACCTTC. Amino acid sequence: CASSLIDYGYTF.

The rearrangement joins TRBV20-1 to TRBJ1-5; D is possibly TRBD1 (6 bases). Germline V CDR1 and CDR2: DFQATT, SNEGSKA (reference sequence). The CDR3 has 15 amino acids. V lost 7 bases to trimming and J lost 0 bases, with 16 bases between them. CDR3 nucleotides: TGCAGTGTTCAGGGGCGACCGTATAGCAATCAGCCCCAGCATTTT. It specifies CSVQGRPYSNQPQHF.

The CDR3: CASSLGWTDPYGYTF. The CDR3 bases are TGCGCCAGCAGCTTGGGCTGGACAGACCCGTATGGCTACACCTTC. The chain has TRBV5-1 and TRBJ1-2; TRBD1 might be the D (6 bases). Trimming pared 0 bases from V and 5 bases from J, leaving 14 bases between. The V gene's germline CDR1 is SGHRS and CDR2 YFSETQ. The CDR3 runs 15 residues.

V gene TRBV29-1 combines with J gene TRBJ1-2, with D possibly matching TRBD1 (6 bases). In germline, CDR1 is SQVTM, CDR2 ANQGSEA. The ends were cut back, 2 bases at V and 4 bases at J, with 14 bases in the middle. The CDR3 is made up of 14 amino acids. The CDR3 nucleotides are TGCAGCGTTGAAAGAGCAGGGGTCGGCTATGGCTACACCTTC. Its translation: CSVERAGVGYGYTF. The full variable domain, its missing parts supplied by reference TRBV29-1 and TRBJ1-2, is SAVISQKPSRDICQRGTSLTIQCQVDSQVTMMFWYRQQPGQSLTLIATANQGSEATYESGFVIDKFPISRPNLTFSTLTVSNMSPEDSSIYLCSVERAGVGYGYTFGSGTRLTVV.

This clonotype showed up just a few times. J is TRBJ1-2 and V is TRBV2, with 12 bases identical to TRBD1. V trimming: 8 bases; J trimming: 2 bases; junction bases outside the gene matches: 15. Germline V lookup: CDR1 SNHLY, CDR2 FYNNEI. This CDR3 has 18 amino acids. CDR3 nucleotides: TGTGCCAGCGATCTGGCTAGGGGACAGGGGGCCGTGAACTATGGCTACACCTTC. Its protein product is CASDLARGQGAVNYGYTF.

This clonotype was observed a handful of times. The rearrangement joins TRBV20-1 to TRBJ2-5; the match to TRBD2 covers 8 bases. The CDR3 totals 15 residues. The ends lost 0 bases at V and 4 bases at J; junction bases unmatched: 7. The germline CDR1 and CDR2 sequences are DFQATT and SNEGSKA (reference sequence). As DNA, the CDR3 is TGCAGTGCTAGAGAAGAGGGACTAGATCTAGAGACCCAGTACTTC. As protein: CSAREEGLDLETQYF.

This clonotype has a count of ten or more. The gene calls are TRBV4-1 and TRBJ2-1; perhaps TRBD1 as D (5 bases). Germline values: CDR1 MGHRA, CDR2 YSYEKL. Between the trimmed V and J ends, which lost 5 bases and 2 bases, there was a span of 7 bases. This CDR3 spans 13 amino acids. For the CDR3, the DNA is TGCGCCAGCAGCTCAGGGACCTACAATGAGCAGTTCTTC. It codes for CASSSGTYNEQFF.